Listed below are T cell receptor beta chains from one sample, sequenced in a study of Ad26.COV2.S vaccination and SARS-CoV-2 variants. The protocol was immunoSEQ multiplex PCR, while the TCRdb copy is restricted to in-frame clones and leaves out a portion. This sample has hundreds of thousands of clones, with 89% found just once. This specimen was peripheral blood, taken in a trial of Ad26.COV2.S vaccine versus placebo. The source is a person aged 18-60 years who received the Ad26.COV2.S COVID-19 vaccine or a placebo. Each CDR3 is given with its conserved first and last residue. A D gene is named only where the DNA matches it firmly. Where a row states a size, it is once, few, many or the class of an expanded clone; other rows omit it.

clone_size j_call v_call d_call cdr3_aa cdr3_nt
NA TRBJ2-1 TRBV27 NA CASSLSSRQVLRTGGEQFF TGTGCCAGCAGTTTATCGAGTAGACAGGTCCTCCGAACTGGCGGTGAGCAGTTCTTC
NA TRBJ2-1 TRBV11-3 NA CASSLETIGTPLNEQFF TGTGCCAGCAGCCTAGAAACGATCGGGACTCCCCTCAATGAGCAGTTCTTC
NA TRBJ2-4 TRBV27 NA CASSLFLRTKVHIQYF TGTGCCAGCAGTTTATTTCTCCGGACAAAGGTGCACATTCAGTACTTC
NA TRBJ2-3 TRBV5-1 TRBD2 CASSYSGGTDTQYF TGCGCCAGCAGCTACAGCGGGGGCACAGATACGCAGTATTTT
NA TRBJ2-3 TRBV7-2 TRBD1 CASSPRRDRLSYTQYF TGTGCCAGCAGCCCAAGGCGGGACAGGTTATCATATACGCAGTATTTT
NA TRBJ1-2 TRBV2 NA CASSDLPLYGYTF TGTGCCAGCAGTGACCTCCCCCTCTATGGCTACACCTTC
NA TRBJ2-5 TRBV7-9 TRBD1 CASSLGTGLQETQYF TGTGCCAGCAGCTTAGGGACAGGGTTACAAGAGACCCAGTACTTC
NA TRBJ2-1 TRBV24-1 TRBD2 CATGPAGGNDEQFF TGTGCCACCGGTCCCGCGGGGGGGAACGATGAGCAGTTCTTC
NA TRBJ1-2 TRBV11-3 NA CASSLAGRINYGYTF TGTGCCAGCAGCTTAGCCGGGCGGATTAACTATGGCTACACCTTC
NA TRBJ1-3 TRBV7-8 NA CASSLGIPDLNTIYF TGTGCCAGCAGCCTGGGGATTCCCGACTTGAACACCATATATTTT
NA TRBJ2-1 TRBV27 NA CASSLRGWEANLRGGGNEQFF TGTGCCAGCAGTCTACGTGGGTGGGAGGCGAATCTCAGGGGTGGGGGGAATGAGCAGTTCTTC
NA TRBJ2-6 TRBV4-1 NA CASSQVSTPGANVLTF TGCGCCAGCAGCCAAGTTTCGACTCCTGGGGCCAACGTCCTGACTTTC
NA TRBJ1-1 TRBV6-6 TRBD1 CASSSETGDGNTEAFF TGTGCCAGCAGCTCAGAGACAGGGGATGGGAACACTGAAGCTTTCTTT
NA TRBJ2-4 TRBV5-5 NA CASRGSPWLPKNIQYF TGTGCCAGCAGGGGATCACCGTGGTTACCCAAAAACATTCAGTACTTC
NA TRBJ2-1 TRBV28 NA CASGYLQAGYNEQFF TGTGCCAGCGGCTACCTGCAGGCAGGCTACAATGAGCAGTTCTTC
NA TRBJ1-2 TRBV5-4 TRBD1 CASSLIPDRGDYGYTF TGTGCCAGCAGCTTGATCCCCGACAGGGGTGATTATGGCTACACCTTC
NA TRBJ2-1 TRBV6-2/TRBV6-3 NA CASSYGYNEQFF TGTGCCAGCAGTTACGGGTACAATGAGCAGTTCTTC
NA TRBJ1-6 TRBV9 NA CASSVVPGANSPLHF TGTGCCAGCAGCGTAGTCCCGGGGGCTAATTCACCCCTCCACTTT
NA TRBJ2-5 TRBV28 NA CATTGSGGGGTQYF TGTGCCACCACCGGTTCGGGGGGCGGCGGGACCCAGTACTTC
NA TRBJ1-2 TRBV7-8 NA CASSSYRVANGYTF TGTGCCAGCAGCTCATACAGGGTAGCTAATGGCTACACCTTC
NA TRBJ2-1 TRBV27 TRBD2 CASSGLADYNEQFF TGTGCCAGCAGCGGACTAGCTGACTACAATGAGCAGTTCTTC
NA TRBJ2-3 TRBV5-1 TRBD2 CASSPPPAGGVADTQYF TGCGCCAGCAGCCCACCGCCAGCGGGAGGTGTGGCAGATACGCAGTATTTT
NA TRBJ1-3 TRBV7-9 NA CASSGQATGNTIYF TGTGCCAGCAGCGGGCAAGCAACTGGAAACACCATATATTTT
NA TRBJ2-7 TRBV5-4 NA CASSFTRWWREQYF TGTGCCAGCAGCTTTACTAGATGGTGGCGCGAGCAGTACTTC
NA TRBJ1-1 TRBV7-9 TRBD1 CASSLLPTGANTEAFF TGTGCCAGCAGCTTATTGCCGACAGGGGCGAACACTGAAGCTTTCTTT
NA TRBJ1-2 TRBV30 NA CASAQANYGYTF TGTGCCTCCGCCCAGGCCAACTATGGCTACACCTTC
NA TRBJ1-6 TRBV7-2 NA CASSRRGSPLHF TGTGCCAGCAGCCGACGGGGTTCACCCCTCCACTTT
NA TRBJ1-4 TRBV5-1 NA CASSLAWGDEKLFF TGCGCCAGCAGCTTGGCCTGGGGGGATGAAAAACTGTTTTTT
NA TRBJ2-1 TRBV11-1 NA CASSLAAGGGEQFF TGTGCCAGCAGCTTAGCCGCCGGAGGCGGTGAGCAGTTCTTC
NA TRBJ2-3 TRBV9 NA CASSVDLYSTDTQYF TGTGCCAGCAGCGTAGACCTATACAGCACAGATACGCAGTATTTT
NA TRBJ2-1 TRBV19 NA CASSMRREMLYEQFF TGTGCCAGTAGTATGAGGAGGGAAATGCTCTATGAGCAGTTCTTC
NA TRBJ1-6 TRBV7-2 NA CASSIIGYNSPLHF TGTGCCAGCAGCATTATCGGGTATAATTCACCCCTCCACTTT
NA TRBJ2-7 TRBV5-4 TRBD2 CASSLGQGGNEQYF TGTGCCAGCAGCTTGGGGCAGGGAGGGAACGAGCAGTACTTC
NA TRBJ2-5 TRBV7-2 NA CASSFPWSVSLPGDQYF TGTGCCAGCAGCTTCCCATGGTCAGTGAGCCTCCCTGGGGACCAGTACTTC
NA TRBJ2-3 TRBV7-9 NA CASSLGAWDTQYF TGTGCCAGCAGCTTAGGGGCTTGGGATACGCAGTATTTT
NA TRBJ1-4 TRBV18 NA CASSPQPEKLFF TGTGCCAGCTCACCCCAGCCAGAAAAACTGTTTTTT
NA TRBJ2-7 TRBV4-2 NA CASSQDVRHEQYF TGTGCCAGCAGCCAAGACGTCCGTCACGAGCAGTACTTC
NA TRBJ2-1 TRBV7-3 NA CASSSGQPGYNEQFF TGTGCCAGCAGCTCAGGACAGCCAGGATACAATGAGCAGTTCTTC
NA TRBJ1-5 TRBV30 NA CAWSVQNQPQHF TGTGCCTGGAGTGTACAGAATCAGCCCCAGCATTTT
few TRBJ2-3 TRBV18 NA CASSPAKADTQYF TGTGCCAGCTCACCTGCGAAGGCAGATACGCAGTATTTT
NA TRBJ1-5 TRBV7-2 TRBD1 CASSLASSGTGIQPQHF TGTGCCAGCAGCTTAGCCTCCTCAGGGACAGGAATTCAGCCCCAGCATTTT
NA TRBJ1-2 TRBV11-3 NA CASSLDGQLTMVGYTF TGTGCCAGCAGCTTAGATGGGCAGTTGACTATGGTTGGCTACACCTTC
NA TRBJ1-2 TRBV13 NA CASSSPTAYGYTF TGTGCCAGCAGCTCTCCGACCGCGTATGGCTACACCTTC